These T cell receptor beta chains were read from a single sample in a study of molecular identifiers for immune sequencing clone quantification. TCRdb used MiXCR to reprocess the PCR reads, holding one entry per CDR3 protein. There are around 480,000 distinct CDR3 sequences in the sample; about 25% occur only once, and approximately 0.8% lies in the top ten. Material: naive CD8+ T cells from blood, with Jurkat cell RNA spiked in. The source of these receptors is a human donor in good health. Some libraries in this study had Jurkat cell RNA spiked in. The CDR3 runs from the conserved cysteine through the conserved F or W. Each record gives: V gene, CDR3 protein.

v_call: TRBV20-1; cdr3_aa: CSARTVRETQYF
v_call: TRBV4-2; cdr3_aa: CANHQVQGNAQYF
v_call: TRBV27; cdr3_aa: CASSFAGAGEQYF
v_call: TRBV9; cdr3_aa: CASSVGLPETEAFF
v_call: TRBV11-2; cdr3_aa: CASAGPIWFF
v_call: TRBV4-3; cdr3_aa: CASSQGGAGFTDTQYF
v_call: TRBV19; cdr3_aa: CASRATSYEQYF
v_call: TRBV7-9; cdr3_aa: CASSPRTADTQYF
v_call: TRBV18; cdr3_aa: CASSPGRAGNSSDTQYF
v_call: TRBV4-3; cdr3_aa: CASSQDWPGGGYEQYF
v_call: TRBV4-3; cdr3_aa: CASSQVRTENTGAFF
v_call: TRBV6-5; cdr3_aa: CASSTDSSPNYGYTF
v_call: TRBV30; cdr3_aa: CAWSRDNSYNEQFF
v_call: TRBV7-9; cdr3_aa: CASSDRDRESDTQYF
v_call: TRBV12-3/TRBV12-4; cdr3_aa: CASSLGGAGVVDNYGYTF